This section outlines one TCR beta chain sequence together with its context. This record comes from a study of patients and donors after allogeneic stem cell transplantation. TCRdb called the RT-PCR reads again in MiXCR, with one record for every CDR3 protein. The data show around 160,000 distinct CDR3 sequences, about 29% seen once. CDR3 size: 16 residues. Germline CDR1 reads LGHNA; CDR2 reads YSLEER. V lost 1 base and J 8 bases, leaving 18 bases between the germline ends. The source is a human donor who was either an allogeneic HSCT recipient or a stem cell or donor lymphocyte infusion donor (not recorded which). It is not recorded whose cells these are; they may come from a transplant donor. J is TRBJ2-4 and V is TRBV4-3, with D perhaps TRBD1 (6 bases). Material: blood, either unsorted or a sorted T cell fraction (not recorded which). For the CDR3, the DNA is TGCGCCAGCAGCCAAGTCCCCCGCCGGGACATGGACATTCAGTACTTC. Residues: CASSQVPRRDMDIQYF.